This T cell receptor beta chain was observed in a study of cytomegalovirus exposure and HLA in healthy donors. The PCR employed 60 Vbeta primers together with 13 Jbeta primers. The data were produced by immunoSEQ multiplex PCR, yet TCRdb's version contains in-frame clones alone and is incomplete. The sample has under 150,000 clones; roughly 78% are singletons. In germline, CDR1 is MNHNS, CDR2 SASEGT. After removal of 3 bases from V and 4 bases from J, the junction contained 4 bases not matched to a gene. This CDR3 is 15 amino acids long. The chain recombines TRBV6-1 with TRBJ1-2; TRBD1 agrees at 11 bases. This receptor was taken from a woman between 25 and 40 years old in good health and CMV-seropositive. The sequencing sample was made of PBMCs. CDR3 loop: CASSDWDRGTYGYTF. CDR3 nucleotides: TGTGCCAGCAGTGATTGGGACAGGGGGACCTATGGCTACACCTTC.